This T cell receptor beta chain was profiled in a study of cytomegalovirus exposure and HLA in healthy donors. Trimming shortened V by 6 bases and J by 3 bases, and 15 bases separated the two germline ends. CDR1 MDHEN and CDR2 SYDVKM come from the germline V gene. This CDR3 has 14 residues. General study findings and limits: The listing of 150 to 200 TCR beta chains classed them as cytomegalovirus-associated. TRBV6-2, TRBV6-3 and other indistinguishable V segments were excluded. CMV serostatus was the sole immune exposure information available.

A note on this clone: Its target is not known.

13 Jbeta primers and 60 Vbeta primers were used for the PCR. Sequenced by immunoSEQ multiplex PCR; TCRdb stores in-frame clones only, minus some. The sample has around 92,000 clones; around 74% are singletons. The rearrangement links TRBV28 to TRBJ2-7; the D gene is possibly TRBD1 (5 bases). The receptor was isolated from a woman aged 70-85 years in good health and CMV-seropositive. The specimen was PBMCs. CDR3 coding DNA: TGTGCCAGCAGCTCAGGGTGGGTGGACTACGAGCAGTACTTC. Protein sequence: CASSSGWVDYEQYF.